These 28 T cell receptor beta chains originate from one sample sequenced in a study of T cell changes during pregnancy in multiple sclerosis. The table came from immunoSEQ multiplex PCR; TCRdb's copy has only in-frame clones and leaves some out. The data contain approximately 90,000 clones, around 94% of them singletons. The sequences come from peripheral blood, collected in the third trimester of pregnancy. The receptors here all came from a female donor with multiple sclerosis, enrolled in a pregnancy study.

The chain carries TRBV29-1 and TRBJ1-5; D might be TRBD1 (6 bases). This CDR3 region has 16 residues. The V end was cut by 5 bases, the J end by 4 bases, with 21 bases between. The germline CDR1 and CDR2 sequences are SQVTM and ANQGSEA. The CDR3 sequence is CSVSFGGAGGNQPQHF. In DNA, the CDR3 is TGCAGCGTTTCCTTTGGGGGGGCCGGGGGAAATCAGCCCCAGCATTTT.

The chain has TRBV28 and TRBJ2-1, with D possibly TRBD1 on 5 matching bases. Germline values: CDR1 MDHEN, CDR2 SYDVKM. This CDR3 has 11 amino acids. Trimming shortened V by 3 bases and J by 15 bases, and 12 bases separated the two germline ends. CDR3 coding DNA: TGTGCCAGCAGTTTTGGGGCAACAGGGTTCTTC. As protein: CASSFGATGFF. The full variable domain, completed using reference TRBV28 and TRBJ2-1, is DVKVTQSSRYLVKRTGEKVFLECVQDMDHENMFWYRQDPGLGLRLIYFSYDVKMKEKGDIPEGYSVSREKKERFSLILESASTNQTSMYLCASSFGATGFFGPGTRLTVL.

The chain combines TRBV9 with TRBJ1-5, with 7 bases lining up with TRBD1. V gave up 4 bases and J gave up 5 bases; unmatched junction bases: 3. CDR1 is SGDLS, CDR2 YYNGEE, per germline. The CDR3 consists of 13 residues. The CDR3 DNA reads TGTGCCAGCAGCCGAGACAGGGATCAGCCCCAGCATTTT. This sequence encodes CASSRDRDQPQHF.

The genes are TRBV9 and TRBJ2-3; D is perhaps TRBD2 (6 bases). V was cut by 3 bases and J by 0 bases, with 14 bases left in between. This CDR3 has 16 amino acids. CDR1 is SGDLS and CDR2 is YYNGEE in the germline V gene. The DNA of the CDR3 is TGTGCCAGCAGCGCAGAAGGGACTCGGAGCACAGATACGCAGTATTTT. This codes for CASSAEGTRSTDTQYF.

J is TRBJ1-2 and V is TRBV29-1; D uncertain. The CDR3 sequence is 12 residues long. V dropped 5 bases and J dropped 3 bases, with 10 bases sitting between them. Looked up from germline, CDR1 is SQVTM and CDR2 is ANQGSEA. As DNA, the CDR3 is TGCAGCGTTCTTAGGCAGGACTATGGCTACACCTTC. Translation gives CSVLRQDYGYTF.

The chain joins TRBV7-9 to TRBJ2-7; TRBD1 matches 8 bases. Germline loops: CDR1 SEHNR, CDR2 FQNEAQ (reference sequence). The trim removed 0 bases at V and 6 bases at J, leaving 13 bases unmatched. The CDR3 length is 17 residues. CDR3 amino acids: CASSLAPTGDRGGEQYF. The CDR3 coding sequence is TGTGCCAGCAGCTTAGCCCCCACCGGCGACAGGGGTGGCGAGCAGTACTTC.

This chain joins TRBV7-2 and TRBJ2-1, with 11 bases aligning to TRBD2. The ends lost 4 bases at V and 10 bases at J; junction bases unmatched: 9. The CDR3 consists of 15 residues. Germline V CDR1 and CDR2: SGHTA, FQGNSA. CDR3 sequence reads: CASSSPTSGIREQFF. The DNA for the CDR3 is TGTGCCAGCAGCTCTCCGACTAGCGGGATTAGGGAGCAGTTCTTC.

The gene calls are TRBV30 and TRBJ2-7; possible D gene TRBD2, 6 bases. The germline CDR1 and CDR2 sequences are GTSNPN and SVGIG (reference sequence). Trimming cost V 3 bases and J 0 bases, with 15 bases left between them. This CDR3 comprises 15 residues. The CDR3 nucleotides read TGTGCCTGGAGGGGGGGACTCCAGAGCTCCTACGAGCAGTACTTC. Translating gives CAWRGGLQSSYEQYF. The full variable domain, completed using reference TRBV30 and TRBJ2-7, is SQTIHQWPATLVQPVGSPLSLECTVEGTSNPNLYWYRQAAGRGLQLLFYSVGIGQISSEVPQNLSASRPQDRQFILSSKKLLLSDSGFYLCAWRGGLQSSYEQYFGPGTRLTVT.

The chain couples TRBV12-5 to TRBJ2-7, with TRBD1 as a possible D gene (6 bases). The CDR3 runs to 13 residues. Germline-derived CDR1 and CDR2 are LGHNT and FRNRAP. Trimming removed 7 bases at V and 1 base at J, with 11 bases between. The CDR3 loop reads CASVRDNSYEQYF. As DNA, the CDR3 is TGTGCTAGTGTTAGGGACAATTCCTACGAGCAGTACTTC.

The table lists this clone with a count of one. V usage is TRBV7-6 and J usage is TRBJ2-7; 9 positions agree with TRBD1. Germline CDR1 is SGHVS and CDR2 is FNYEAQ. This CDR3 comprises 15 residues. The V segment lost 1 base and the J segment 2 bases; nucleotides outside the gene matches: 3. CDR3 region: CASSLGTGATYEQYF. The CDR3 nucleotides read TGTGCCAGCAGCTTAGGGACAGGGGCGACCTACGAGCAGTACTTC. Full variable domain (rest looked up from reference TRBV7-6 and TRBJ2-7): GAGVSQSPRYKVTKRGQDVALRCDPISGHVSLYWYRQALGQGPEFLTYFNYEAQQDKSGLPNDRFSAERPEGSISTLTIQRTEQRDSAMYRCASSLGTGATYEQYFGPGTRLTVT.

The CDR3 sequence is CASSRDRLLNIQYF. The CDR3 nucleotides are TGTGCCAGTAGTCGGGACAGGCTCTTAAACATTCAGTACTTC. The V and J genes are TRBV19 and TRBJ2-4, with TRBD1 matching over 8 bases. The V segment lost 5 bases and the J segment 6 bases; nucleotides outside the gene matches: 6. Germline V CDR1 and CDR2: LNHDA, SQIVND (reference sequence). This CDR3 is 14 amino acids long.

The chain links TRBV23-1 to TRBJ2-7; 9 bases line up with TRBD1. TRBV23-1 is flagged as an ORF with uncertain function. J lost 6 bases, V lost 5 bases, and 14 bases had no gene match. The CDR3 runs 16 residues. The CDR3 spells CASSVHRGLTLTEQYF. For the CDR3, the DNA is TGCGCCAGCAGTGTCCACAGGGGGCTGACCCTTACCGAGCAGTACTTC.

The V and J genes are TRBV2 and TRBJ2-1; TRBD1 might be the D (5 bases). This CDR3 is 15 amino acids long. The germline V and J ends were trimmed by 4 bases and 7 bases, with 17 bases remaining between them. The germline gives CDR1 SNHLY, CDR2 FYNNEI. The chain's CDR3 is CASSVGQGSWNEQFF. Written as DNA, the CDR3 is TGTGCCAGCAGTGTCGGGCAGGGTTCATGGAATGAGCAGTTCTTC.

V and J are TRBV7-7 and TRBJ1-1, with 7 bases that match TRBD1. CDR3 length: 13 amino acids. V lost 6 bases to trimming and J lost 2 bases; unmatched junction nucleotides: 3. Per germline, CDR1 SSHAT and CDR2 FNYEAQ (reference sequence). CDR3 sequence (DNA): TGTGCCAGCAGTCGGGACAGTAACACTGAAGCTTTCTTT. It is translated as CASSRDSNTEAFF.

V is TRBV11-1 and J is TRBJ2-7; D may be TRBD1 (5 bases). This CDR3 spans 14 amino acids. Germline assignment: CDR1 SGHAT and CDR2 FQDESV (reference sequence). V was shortened by 3 bases and J by 2 bases, with 11 bases between the two germline ends. The CDR3 loop is CASSLTQGPYEQYF. In DNA form, the CDR3 reads TGTGCCAGCAGCTTGACGCAGGGCCCCTACGAGCAGTACTTC. Complete variable domain (other parts from reference TRBV11-1 and TRBJ2-7): EAEVAQSPRYKITEKSQAVAFWCDPISGHATLYWYRQILGQGPELLVQFQDESVVDDSQLPKDRFSAERLKGVDSTLKIQPAELGDSAMYLCASSLTQGPYEQYFGPGTRLTVT.

This chain links TRBV2 with TRBJ2-1; TRBD2 aligns across 10 bases. The CDR3 sequence is 17 residues long. CDR1 and CDR2 from the germline V gene are SNHLY and FYNNEI. V gave up 6 bases and J gave up 6 bases; unmatched junction bases: 14. The CDR3 nucleotides are TGTGCCAGCAGCGCTAGCGGGAGTGCCTTTCGTTTCAATGAGCAGTTCTTC. It encodes CASSASGSAFRFNEQFF.

This chain connects TRBV5-1 to TRBJ1-2; no clear D gene. V shed 0 bases and J shed 0 bases, with 9 bases lying between them. CDR1 SGHRS and CDR2 YFSETQ come from the germline V gene. The CDR3 is made up of 15 amino acids. CDR3: CASSLVAPANYGYTF. The CDR3 nucleotides are TGCGCCAGCAGCTTGGTGGCACCCGCTAACTATGGCTACACCTTC.

The V gene is TRBV7-8, the J gene TRBJ2-3; 7 positions agree with TRBD1. V trimming: 3 bases; J trimming: 4 bases; junction bases outside the gene matches: 7. This CDR3 spans 15 amino acids. Germline V gives CDR1 SGHVS, CDR2 FQNEAQ. This chain's CDR3 is CASSLTTGFADTQYF. CDR3 in DNA: TGTGCCAGCAGCTTGACGACAGGGTTCGCAGATACGCAGTATTTT.

This clone has a single count. This rearrangement joins TRBV5-1 to TRBJ1-4; 7 bases are shared with TRBD1. V lost 5 bases and J lost 7; bases outside the gene matches: 8. CDR3 length equals 14 residues. In germline, CDR1 is SGHRS, CDR2 YFSETQ. The CDR3: CASRLTGLVEKLFF. DNA of the CDR3: TGCGCCAGCAGGTTGACAGGGTTGGTTGAAAAACTGTTTTTT.

This clone was detected only once. The CDR3 region has the DNA TGTGCCAGCTTATCCCAGACAGGAAAAGCTGAAGCTTTCTTT. Its translation is CASLSQTGKAEAFF. The chain uses TRBV6-5 and TRBJ1-1; possibly TRBD1 for D (6 bases). Trimming took off 8 bases at V and 6 bases at J, with 19 bases between the two ends. Per the germline V gene, CDR1 is MNHEY and CDR2 is SVGAGI. The CDR3 runs 14 residues.

The CDR3 nucleotides are TGTGCCTGGAGTGTACTCCCGCCAGCGGGAGACCCTTACGAGCAGTACTTC. Residues: CAWSVLPPAGDPYEQYF. This sequence joins TRBV30 and TRBJ2-7; 8 bases align to TRBD2. This CDR3 is built from 17 residues. CDR1 and CDR2 (germline): GTSNPN, SVGIG (reference sequence). Trimming removed 0 bases from V and 4 bases from J; junction bases left unmatched: 14.

The rearrangement uses TRBV7-2 and TRBJ1-1; 7 bases fit TRBD1. With V trimmed by 1 base and J by 4 bases, 6 bases remained unmatched. The CDR3 extends over 15 amino acids. Germline V gene sequence: CDR1 SGHTA, CDR2 FQGNSA. In nucleotides, the CDR3 is TGTGCCAGCAGCTTAGTCGGCAGGGGGACCACTGAAGCTTTCTTT. Residues: CASSLVGRGTTEAFF. The full variable domain, its missing parts supplied by reference TRBV7-2 and TRBJ1-1, is GAGVSQSPSNKVTEKGKDVELRCDPISGHTALYWYRQSLGQGLEFLIYFQGNSAPDKSGLPSDRFSAERTGGSVSTLTIQRTQQEDSAVYLCASSLVGRGTTEAFFGQGTRLTVV.

This clone turned up a few times. The chain uses TRBV2 and TRBJ1-2; 7 positions agree with TRBD1. The CDR3 is made up of 13 amino acids. The V gene end was trimmed by 2 bases and the J gene end by 5 bases; junction bases not matched to a gene: 2. CDR1 SNHLY and CDR2 FYNNEI come from the germline V gene. CDR3 in amino acids: CASSEQGEYGYTF. DNA of the CDR3: TGTGCCAGCAGTGAACAGGGGGAGTATGGCTACACCTTC.

The DNA of the CDR3 is TGTGCCAGTAGTATAGTTCAGGGACAGAACGAGCAGTACTTC. As protein: CASSIVQGQNEQYF. The chain recombines TRBV19 with TRBJ2-7; 7 bases line up with TRBD1. The germline gives CDR1 LNHDA, CDR2 SQIVND (reference sequence). V dropped 1 base and J dropped 5; count of bases not matched to a gene: 5. This CDR3 comprises 14 residues.

The chain uses TRBV19 and TRBJ2-7, with a weak D call TRBD1 (6 bases). This CDR3 is built from 13 residues. Per germline, CDR1 LNHDA and CDR2 SQIVND (reference sequence). V lost 3 bases, J lost 4 bases, and 10 bases lay in between. The CDR3 DNA is TGTGCCAGTAGTATTAACAGGGAATACGAGCAGTACTTC. This translates into CASSINREYEQYF.

This sequence joins TRBV19 and TRBJ1-4; 9 bases align to TRBD1. Germline V lookup: CDR1 LNHDA, CDR2 SQIVND (reference sequence). The CDR3 length is 16 residues. V lost 7 bases, J lost 5 bases, and 11 bases stayed unmatched. The CDR3 region is CASKGQGAKGNEKLFF. For the CDR3, the DNA is TGTGCCAGTAAGGGACAGGGCGCCAAGGGGAATGAAAAACTGTTTTTT.

The gene calls are TRBV29-1 and TRBJ1-2; 10 bases are shared with TRBD1. The CDR3 runs 13 residues. Looked up from germline, CDR1 is SQVTM and CDR2 is ANQGSEA. The V segment lost 7 bases and the J segment 2 bases; nucleotides outside the gene matches: 4. The DNA of the CDR3 is TGCAGCGGGGGGGACAGGGGCAACTATGGCTACACCTTC. It translates to CSGGDRGNYGYTF.

This rearrangement joins TRBV19 to TRBJ1-5, with D perhaps matching TRBD1 (6 bases). The germline V gene encodes CDR1 LNHDA and CDR2 SQIVND (reference sequence). V dropped 3 bases and J dropped 0 bases, with 15 bases sitting between them. The CDR3 has 17 amino acids. In nucleotides, the CDR3 is TGTGCCAGTAGTATTGGGTCAGGGGATTATAGCAATCAGCCCCAGCATTTT. It specifies CASSIGSGDYSNQPQHF. Using reference TRBV19 and TRBJ1-5 for the parts outside the CDR3, the full variable domain is DGGITQSPKYLFRKEGQNVTLSCEQNLNHDAMYWYRQDPGQGLRLIYYSQIVNDFQKGDIAEGYSVSREKKESFPLTVTSAQKNPTAFYLCASSIGSGDYSNQPQHFGDGTRLSIL.